This is a list of T cell receptor beta chains from one sample in a study of T cells after yellow fever vaccination. TCRdb reprocessed the 5' RACE reads via MiXCR and lists one record per CDR3 protein. The sample has about 200,000 distinct CDR3 sequences, approximately 3% seen once. The specimen was CD4+ T cells sorted from PBMCs, collected 10 days after the yellow fever booster vaccination. These receptors were obtained from a young man who received the YFV17D yellow fever vaccine. Each CDR3 is given with its conserved first and last residue. Each record gives: D gene, clone size, V gene, J gene, CDR3 protein, CDR3 DNA. The D gene is left open where the match is weak. Clone size is stated in some rows and not others, as once, few, many or a class when expanded.

D gene: -
clone size: -
V gene: TRBV7-2
J gene: TRBJ1-4
CDR3 protein: CASSLATSSEKLFF
CDR3 DNA: TGTGCCAGCAGCTTAGCCACTTCGAGTGAAAAACTGTTTTTT

D gene: -
clone size: few
V gene: TRBV20-1
J gene: TRBJ2-3
CDR3 protein: CSATSITGTDTQYF
CDR3 DNA: TGCAGTGCTACGAGTATAACTGGCACAGATACGCAGTATTTT

D gene: TRBD1
clone size: many
V gene: TRBV18
J gene: TRBJ2-6
CDR3 protein: CASSLGQGNSGANVLTF
CDR3 DNA: TGTGCCAGCTCACTGGGACAGGGTAACTCTGGGGCCAACGTCCTGACTTTC

D gene: -
clone size: many
V gene: TRBV6-6
J gene: TRBJ1-1
CDR3 protein: CASIVQGNTEAFF
CDR3 DNA: TGTGCCAGCATTGTACAGGGGAACACTGAAGCTTTCTTT

D gene: -
clone size: -
V gene: TRBV21-1
J gene: TRBJ1-2
CDR3 protein: CASSKEVDRANYGYTF
CDR3 DNA: TGTGCCAGCAGCAAAGAGGTGGACAGAGCTAACTATGGCTACACCTTC

D gene: -
clone size: many
V gene: TRBV5-1
J gene: TRBJ1-1
CDR3 protein: CASREGSGLVAEAFF
CDR3 DNA: TGCGCCAGCAGAGAGGGTTCGGGTTTGGTCGCTGAAGCTTTCTTT

D gene: TRBD1
clone size: -
V gene: TRBV12-3/TRBV12-4
J gene: TRBJ1-5
CDR3 protein: CASKPTGSNQPQHF
CDR3 DNA: TGTGCCAGCAAACCGACAGGGAGCAATCAGCCCCAGCATTTT

D gene: -
clone size: -
V gene: TRBV6-2/TRBV6-3
J gene: TRBJ1-5
CDR3 protein: CASTLRQPWNQPQHF
CDR3 DNA: TGTGCCAGCACCCTAAGACAGCCGTGGAATCAGCCCCAGCATTTT

D gene: -
clone size: few
V gene: TRBV29-1
J gene: TRBJ2-7
CDR3 protein: CSVARTPPYEQYF
CDR3 DNA: TGCAGCGTTGCTAGGACCCCGCCTTACGAGCAGTACTTC

D gene: TRBD1
clone size: few
V gene: TRBV19
J gene: TRBJ1-1
CDR3 protein: CASSMGTVMNAEAFF
CDR3 DNA: TGTGCCAGTAGTATGGGGACAGTGATGAACGCTGAAGCTTTCTTT

D gene: -
clone size: few
V gene: TRBV12-3/TRBV12-4
J gene: TRBJ2-3
CDR3 protein: CASSLALVTDTQYF
CDR3 DNA: TGTGCCAGCAGTTTGGCACTAGTCACAGATACGCAGTATTTT

D gene: -
clone size: -
V gene: TRBV4-1
J gene: TRBJ2-7
CDR3 protein: CASSQVTTGRAPGEQYF
CDR3 DNA: TGCGCCAGCAGCCAAGTTACAACGGGCAGAGCTCCTGGCGAGCAGTACTTC

D gene: -
clone size: many
V gene: TRBV18
J gene: TRBJ2-1
CDR3 protein: CASSGGANEQFF
CDR3 DNA: TGTGCCAGCTCAGGGGGGGCCAATGAGCAGTTCTTC

D gene: TRBD1
clone size: -
V gene: TRBV18
J gene: TRBJ2-1
CDR3 protein: CASSPGTGGDEQFF
CDR3 DNA: TGTGCCAGCTCACCCGGGACAGGGGGGGATGAGCAGTTCTTC

D gene: -
clone size: -
V gene: TRBV5-5
J gene: TRBJ1-5
CDR3 protein: CASSLDSEQPQHF
CDR3 DNA: TGTGCCAGCAGCTTGGACAGCGAGCAGCCCCAGCATTTT

D gene: TRBD1
clone size: many
V gene: TRBV20-1
J gene: TRBJ2-5
CDR3 protein: CSAAGQAGETQYF
CDR3 DNA: TGCAGTGCAGCTGGACAGGCGGGAGAGACCCAGTACTTC

D gene: -
clone size: many
V gene: TRBV10-3
J gene: TRBJ2-5
CDR3 protein: CAISRDGGPQETQYF
CDR3 DNA: TGTGCCATCAGTCGGGACGGGGGCCCACAAGAGACCCAGTACTTC

D gene: TRBD1
clone size: many
V gene: TRBV5-1
J gene: TRBJ2-5
CDR3 protein: CASSLGDRREETQYF
CDR3 DNA: TGCGCCAGCAGCTTGGGGGACAGGAGGGAAGAGACCCAGTACTTC

D gene: -
clone size: many
V gene: TRBV18
J gene: TRBJ1-5
CDR3 protein: CASSPSGPNSNQPQHF
CDR3 DNA: TGTGCCAGCTCACCTTCTGGACCGAATAGCAATCAGCCCCAGCATTTT

D gene: -
clone size: once
V gene: TRBV7-8
J gene: TRBJ1-1
CDR3 protein: CASSRRGGAYTEAFF
CDR3 DNA: TGTGCCAGCAGCCGCCGAGGGGGGGCGTACACTGAAGCTTTCTTT

D gene: TRBD2
clone size: few
V gene: TRBV20-1
J gene: TRBJ2-1
CDR3 protein: CSANAGLAGSSYNEQFF
CDR3 DNA: TGCAGTGCCAACGCGGGACTAGCGGGGAGCTCCTACAATGAGCAGTTCTTC

D gene: -
clone size: few
V gene: TRBV28
J gene: TRBJ2-1
CDR3 protein: CASSVVWGNEQFF
CDR3 DNA: TGTGCCAGCAGCGTAGTTTGGGGGAATGAGCAGTTCTTC

D gene: -
clone size: -
V gene: TRBV5-5
J gene: TRBJ1-2
CDR3 protein: CASSFRAGDGYTF
CDR3 DNA: TGTGCCAGCAGCTTCAGGGCTGGGGACGGCTACACCTTC

D gene: -
clone size: few
V gene: TRBV18
J gene: TRBJ1-3
CDR3 protein: CASSRKLQTNSGNTIYF
CDR3 DNA: TGTGCCAGCTCACGGAAATTGCAGACTAACTCTGGAAACACCATATATTTT

D gene: TRBD1
clone size: -
V gene: TRBV19
J gene: TRBJ1-5
CDR3 protein: CASSIVLTGGSNQPQHF
CDR3 DNA: TGTGCCAGTAGTATAGTACTAACAGGGGGATCCAATCAGCCCCAGCATTTT

D gene: -
clone size: many
V gene: TRBV5-1
J gene: TRBJ2-5
CDR3 protein: CASSEPGSRETQYF
CDR3 DNA: TGCGCCAGCAGCGAGCCAGGGAGTCGAGAGACCCAGTACTTC

D gene: TRBD2
clone size: many
V gene: TRBV10-3
J gene: TRBJ2-1
CDR3 protein: CAIGTSTNDEQFF
CDR3 DNA: TGTGCCATCGGGACTAGCACTAATGATGAGCAGTTCTTC

D gene: -
clone size: many
V gene: TRBV20-1
J gene: TRBJ1-5
CDR3 protein: CSARRVTGGGQPQHF
CDR3 DNA: TGCAGTGCTAGAAGGGTTACCGGGGGCGGTCAGCCCCAGCATTTT

D gene: -
clone size: many
V gene: TRBV12-3/TRBV12-4
J gene: TRBJ1-5
CDR3 protein: CASSLHRNQPQHF
CDR3 DNA: TGTGCCAGCAGTTTACATCGCAATCAGCCCCAGCATTTT

D gene: -
clone size: -
V gene: TRBV7-2
J gene: TRBJ1-4
CDR3 protein: CASSLGSNIPEKLFF
CDR3 DNA: TGTGCCAGCAGCTTAGGGTCTAACATACCCGAAAAACTGTTTTTT

D gene: -
clone size: few
V gene: TRBV18
J gene: TRBJ2-3
CDR3 protein: CASSPSRDTQYF
CDR3 DNA: TGTGCCAGCTCACCTTCACGAGATACGCAGTATTTT

D gene: -
clone size: few
V gene: TRBV5-1
J gene: TRBJ2-7
CDR3 protein: CASSLAGPGRDEQYF
CDR3 DNA: TGCGCCAGCAGCTTGGCCGGACCAGGGCGCGACGAGCAGTACTTC

D gene: -
clone size: many
V gene: TRBV19
J gene: TRBJ2-1
CDR3 protein: CASSINGGPFNEQFF
CDR3 DNA: TGTGCCAGTAGTATAAACGGGGGGCCCTTCAATGAGCAGTTCTTC

D gene: -
clone size: many
V gene: TRBV20-1
J gene: TRBJ2-1
CDR3 protein: CSARDLGRSSYNEQFF
CDR3 DNA: TGCAGTGCTAGAGATTTGGGCAGAAGCTCCTACAATGAGCAGTTCTTC

D gene: -
clone size: many
V gene: TRBV6-5
J gene: TRBJ2-5
CDR3 protein: CASSTGRETQYF
CDR3 DNA: TGTGCCAGCAGCACGGGACGAGAGACCCAGTACTTC

D gene: -
clone size: -
V gene: TRBV20-1
J gene: TRBJ2-7
CDR3 protein: CSPVMQGKSYEQYF
CDR3 DNA: TGCAGTCCCGTAATGCAGGGGAAGTCCTACGAGCAGTACTTC

D gene: TRBD2
clone size: many
V gene: TRBV6-5
J gene: TRBJ2-1
CDR3 protein: CASSYSESSGGAHNEQFF
CDR3 DNA: TGTGCCAGCAGTTACTCGGAGTCGTCGGGGGGGGCCCACAATGAGCAGTTCTTC

D gene: -
clone size: -
V gene: TRBV19
J gene: TRBJ1-5
CDR3 protein: CASLGQRMGNQPQHF
CDR3 DNA: TGTGCCAGTCTGGGCCAAAGGATGGGCAATCAGCCCCAGCATTTT

D gene: -
clone size: few
V gene: TRBV4-3
J gene: TRBJ2-1
CDR3 protein: CASSHLSGSYNEQFF
CDR3 DNA: TGCGCCAGCAGCCATTTATCGGGGTCCTACAATGAGCAGTTCTTC

D gene: -
clone size: -
V gene: TRBV9
J gene: TRBJ1-1
CDR3 protein: CASSMIQGWGAEAFF
CDR3 DNA: TGTGCCAGCAGCATGATACAGGGTTGGGGCGCTGAAGCTTTCTTT

D gene: -
clone size: many
V gene: TRBV7-9
J gene: TRBJ2-5
CDR3 protein: CASTLQGRETQYF
CDR3 DNA: TGTGCCAGTACCCTACAGGGGAGGGAGACCCAGTACTTC

D gene: -
clone size: many
V gene: TRBV11-2
J gene: TRBJ1-1
CDR3 protein: CASSLDTNTEAFF
CDR3 DNA: TGTGCCAGCAGCTTGGACACGAACACTGAAGCTTTCTTT